Listed below are T cell receptor beta chains from one sample, sequenced in a study of blood T cell repertoires in COVID-19. The repertoire was sequenced with immunoSEQ multiplex PCR; TCRdb's copy has only in-frame clones and lacks some. The sample has some 200,000 clones, around 81% seen once. The sequenced sample was PBMCs or T cells enriched from blood (not recorded which). These receptors came from a woman aged 40 to 50 with acute COVID-19. Both conserved end residues are part of each CDR3. D genes are given only for firm matches. Only some rows state a clone size, as once, few, many or a class for expanded clones.

len: 13; v_gene: TRBV6-5; d_gene: .; j_gene: TRBJ1-5; abundance: .; CDR3nt: TGTGCCAGCAACCAAAGGGCGGGACAGCCCCAGCATTTT; CDR3aa: CASNQRAGQPQHF
len: 15; v_gene: TRBV4-2; d_gene: .; j_gene: TRBJ1-4; abundance: .; CDR3nt: TGTGCCAGCAGCCAAGATCGGGGGACTAATGAAAAACTGTTTTTT; CDR3aa: CASSQDRGTNEKLFF
len: 15; v_gene: TRBV11-3; d_gene: TRBD1; j_gene: TRBJ2-1; abundance: .; CDR3nt: TGTGCCAGCAGCTTAGACAGGGGGCCCTACAATGAGCAGTTCTTC; CDR3aa: CASSLDRGPYNEQFF
len: 14; v_gene: TRBV7-8; d_gene: .; j_gene: TRBJ1-3; abundance: .; CDR3nt: TGTGCCAGCAGCTTAAGGGGCTCTGGAAACACCATATATTTT; CDR3aa: CASSLRGSGNTIYF
len: 14; v_gene: TRBV7-3; d_gene: TRBD2; j_gene: TRBJ2-4; abundance: once; CDR3nt: TGTGCCAGCAGCTCTGGGGCTAGCGGAAACATTCAGTACTTC; CDR3aa: CASSSGASGNIQYF
len: 14; v_gene: TRBV5-1; d_gene: .; j_gene: TRBJ1-1; abundance: .; CDR3nt: TGCGCCAGCAGCTTGGTTCGGGGAAGGACTGAAGCTTTCTTT; CDR3aa: CASSLVRGRTEAFF
len: 19; v_gene: TRBV27; d_gene: .; j_gene: TRBJ2-1; abundance: .; CDR3nt: TGTGCCAGCAGTTTAGGATCAAGGGGGGGTCTGAGCTCCTACAATGAGCAGTTCTTC; CDR3aa: CASSLGSRGGLSSYNEQFF
len: 15; v_gene: TRBV7-9; d_gene: TRBD2; j_gene: TRBJ2-1; abundance: .; CDR3nt: TGTGCCAGCAGCTCGACTAGCGGGAGGGCCCATGAGCAGTTCTTC; CDR3aa: CASSSTSGRAHEQFF
len: 15; v_gene: TRBV9; d_gene: TRBD1; j_gene: TRBJ2-2; abundance: .; CDR3nt: TGTGCCAGCAGCGGGGGGACAGCAAGGACCGGGGAGCTGTTTTTT; CDR3aa: CASSGGTARTGELFF
len: 17; v_gene: TRBV19; d_gene: TRBD1; j_gene: TRBJ2-3; abundance: .; CDR3nt: TGTGCCAGTAGTCTATTCGGACTTACAGGGGGGACAGATACGCAGTATTTT; CDR3aa: CASSLFGLTGGTDTQYF
len: 14; v_gene: TRBV5-1; d_gene: .; j_gene: TRBJ1-5; abundance: .; CDR3nt: TGCGCCAGCAGGGCGGGGGGTGAGGGTCAGCCCCAGCATTTT; CDR3aa: CASRAGGEGQPQHF